Sequencing of this T cell receptor beta chain was carried out in a study of control samples from healthy donors and cancer patients (dated by TCRdb to 2018 to 2020). Points on this clone: Its antigen remains undetermined. It has no much larger one-base neighbor in the sample; base qualities were not kept.

The library was made by the immunoSEQ multiplex PCR assay. What TCRdb holds here is the immuneACCESS table cut down to in-frame rearrangements. Part of the clones is not present; checked against another copy, under half of the missing clones reflect an unresolved V gene, and the others are unexplained. Within this sample are some 58,000 clones, with approximately 87% of them counted one time only. The ten largest clonotypes hold about 13% of the sample. Sequenced: PBMCs. The source is a woman in her fifties or sixties with lung cancer.

The sequenced DNA is TGTGCCAGCAGCCAATTGGGGGGGACTAGCGGGTACAATGAGCAGTTCTTC. Its translation is CASSQLGGTSGYNEQFF. This sequence uses TRBV4-2 and TRBJ2-1, with TRBD2 matching 12 junction bases. CDR1 and CDR2 are drawn from the germline V gene: LGHNA, YNFKEQ. Trimming leaves V shorter by 2 bases and J shorter by 4 bases, with the junction holding 6 bases beyond the gene matches. The CDR3 starts with the cysteine, ends with the phenylalanine, and has 17 residues. Only the CDR3 portion is preserved as DNA: 51 bases, with reading frame beginning at the first base.